This entry lists 19 T cell receptor beta chains sequenced from one sample in a study of cytomegalovirus exposure and HLA in healthy donors. The PCR ran on 60 Vbeta and 13 Jbeta primers. Sequencing was performed with immunoSEQ multiplex PCR; in TCRdb, only in-frame clones are kept and a portion is missing. The data hold over 150,000 clones, with 80% observed a single time. Source material: PBMCs. The origin of the receptors is a woman aged 50 to 60 in good health and CMV-seropositive.

This clone was seen only a few times. The chain is built from TRBV5-4 and TRBJ2-2, with 9 nucleotides matching TRBD1. Unmatched junction bases numbered 6, after V lost 3 bases and J lost 0 bases. The CDR3 spans 17 residues. In germline, CDR1 is SGHNT, CDR2 YYREEE (reference sequence). The CDR3 sequence is CASSSRGQGPNTGELFF. As DNA, the CDR3 is TGTGCCAGCAGCTCGCGAGGACAGGGGCCGAACACCGGGGAGCTGTTTTTT.

Note on this clone: A read error may produce the germline difference seen at one junction end. The chain has TRBV18 and TRBJ1-1, with a tentative D call TRBD1 (5 bases). CDR3 length equals 15 residues. Germline V gene sequence: CDR1 KGHSH, CDR2 LQKENI. The CDR3 DNA reads as TGTGCCAGCTCACTGACAGCTTCCCTGAATACTGAAGCTTTCTTT. Protein: CASSLTASLNTEAFF.

The CDR3: CASGWGSQETQYF. The CDR3 DNA follows: TGTGCCAGCGGCTGGGGCAGCCAAGAGACCCAGTACTTC. V gene TRBV28 combines with J gene TRBJ2-5, with D possibly matching TRBD1 (5 bases). This CDR3 spans 13 amino acids. Between the trimmed V and J ends, which lost 8 bases and 1 base, there was a span of 11 bases. In germline, CDR1 is MDHEN, CDR2 SYDVKM.

The rearrangement links TRBV6-1 to TRBJ1-2; 11 nucleotides match TRBD1. Germline CDR1 and CDR2: MNHNS and SASEGT. The CDR3 extends over 13 amino acids. V dropped 6 bases and J dropped 7; count of bases not matched to a gene: 4. This CDR3 is CASREGQGGGYTF. The CDR3 DNA reads as TGTGCCAGCAGAGAGGGACAGGGGGGTGGCTACACCTTC.

The CDR3 region is CASSQLTGAAGKLFF. DNA for the CDR3: TGTGCCAGCAGCCAATTGACAGGGGCCGCGGGAAAACTGTTTTTT. The rearrangement joins TRBV2 to TRBJ1-4, with 8 bases aligning to TRBD1. The germline gives CDR1 SNHLY, CDR2 FYNNEI. Trimming took 6 bases from V and 10 from J; bases not matched to a gene: 13. The CDR3 contains 15 residues. The full variable domain, its missing parts supplied by reference TRBV2 and TRBJ1-4, is EPEVTQTPSHQVTQMGQEVILRCVPISNHLYFYWYRQILGQKVEFLVSFYNNEISEKSEIFDDQFSVERPDGSNFTLKIRSTKLEDSAMYFCASSQLTGAAGKLFFGSGTQLSVL.

This CDR3 reads CASSLAHSGATDTQYF. The CDR3 nucleotides are TGTGCCAGCAGCTTAGCGCACAGCGGGGCCACAGATACGCAGTATTTT. The V and J genes are TRBV7-9 and TRBJ2-3, with 7 positions matching TRBD2. Germline assignment: CDR1 SEHNR and CDR2 FQNEAQ (reference sequence). This CDR3 has 16 residues. J gave up 2 bases and V 0 bases, and 5 bases lay outside the gene matches.

In this sample, this clone turned up a few times. CDR3: CASSGAGGPENEQFF. The CDR3 coding sequence is TGTGCCAGCAGCGGAGCGGGAGGGCCTGAAAATGAGCAGTTCTTC. V and J are TRBV4-2 and TRBJ2-1; 10 bases agree with TRBD2. CDR3 length equals 15 residues. V lost 5 bases, J lost 7 bases, and 8 bases stayed unmatched. Germline V lookup: CDR1 LGHNA, CDR2 YNFKEQ.

The chain has TRBV7-3 and TRBJ2-2, with 9 bases that match TRBD1. CDR3 size: 16 residues. The V gene's germline CDR1 is SGHTA and CDR2 FQGTGA. J was trimmed by 7 bases and V by 5 bases; bases with no gene match: 11. CDR3 in amino acids: CASSHDGTGRDGELFF. The CDR3 DNA follows: TGTGCCAGCAGCCATGACGGGACAGGGAGGGACGGGGAGCTGTTTTTT.

The J gene is TRBJ2-1, the V gene TRBV29-1, with 10 bases lining up with TRBD1. Germline V gene data show CDR1 as SQVTM and CDR2 as ANQGSEA. The ends lost 5 bases at V and 8 bases at J; junction bases unmatched: 9. The CDR3 runs 14 residues. The CDR3 sequence is CSVTGQGGSYEQFF. The CDR3 region has the DNA TGCAGCGTTACCGGACAGGGGGGTAGCTATGAGCAGTTCTTC.

The chain's CDR3 is CASSLGGAENGYTF. CDR3 nucleotides: TGCGCCAGCAGTCTCGGAGGGGCGGAGAATGGCTACACCTTC. V is TRBV5-1 and J is TRBJ1-2; D possibly corresponds to TRBD1 (5 bases). The germline V gene has CDR1 SGHRS and CDR2 YFSETQ. There are 14 residues in the CDR3. V lost 5 bases and J lost 6, with 17 bases in between.

The chain carries TRBV5-4 and TRBJ2-7, with a possible D match to TRBD1 (5 bases). Germline CDR1 reads SGHNT; CDR2 reads YYREEE (reference sequence). V was pared by 0 bases and J by 4 bases, with 14 bases between. CDR3 length: 15 residues. This CDR3 is CASSLGAGYAYEQYF. The CDR3 bases are TGTGCCAGCAGCTTGGGGGCAGGGTACGCGTACGAGCAGTACTTC.

The V and J genes are TRBV9 and TRBJ2-1; D unclear. With 3 bases removed from V and 5 bases from J, the gap between germline ends came to 12 bases. The germline V gene encodes CDR1 SGDLS and CDR2 YYNGEE. The CDR3 spans 14 residues. The CDR3 here is CASSATIAHNEQFF. CDR3 nucleotides: TGTGCCAGCAGCGCTACGATAGCCCACAATGAGCAGTTCTTC.

This chain connects TRBV6-1 to TRBJ1-5, with TRBD1 identical over 7 bases. Germline V lookup: CDR1 MNHNS, CDR2 SASEGT. Trimming removed 7 bases from V and 1 base from J; junction bases left unmatched: 7. This CDR3 contains 15 residues. The CDR3 DNA is TGTGCCAGCACACAGAAAGGGGGCAGCAATCAGCCCCAGCATTTT. This encodes CASTQKGGSNQPQHF.

The V call is TRBV19, the J call TRBJ1-1; D gene uncertain. Germline values: CDR1 LNHDA, CDR2 SQIVND (reference sequence). The ends were cut back, 3 bases at V and 3 bases at J, with 17 bases in the middle. The CDR3 runs to 16 residues. The CDR3 region has the DNA TGTGCCAGTAGTATCCCCGACTCCATGGAGGACACTGAAGCTTTCTTT. Translation gives CASSIPDSMEDTEAFF. Variable domain in full (rest from reference TRBV19 and TRBJ1-1): DGGITQSPKYLFRKEGQNVTLSCEQNLNHDAMYWYRQDPGQGLRLIYYSQIVNDFQKGDIAEGYSVSREKKESFPLTVTSAQKNPTAFYLCASSIPDSMEDTEAFFGQGTRLTVV.

The V call is TRBV28, the J call TRBJ2-7; 8 nucleotides agree with TRBD1. The CDR3 has 15 amino acids. J was trimmed by 3 bases and V by 8 bases; bases with no gene match: 12. CDR1 MDHEN and CDR2 SYDVKM come from the germline V gene. The CDR3 loop is CASHIGGTGVYEQYF. The CDR3 DNA is TGTGCCAGCCATATCGGCGGGACAGGAGTCTACGAGCAGTACTTC.

V gene TRBV7-3 combines with J gene TRBJ1-1; the match to TRBD1 covers 7 bases. Unmatched junction bases numbered 10, after V lost 2 bases and J lost 4 bases. The CDR3 totals 16 residues. CDR1 is SGHTA, CDR2 FQGTGA, per germline. CDR3 sequence (DNA): TGTGCCAGCAGCTTAGACAGGGATAGTTGGGGCACTGAAGCTTTCTTT. Its protein is CASSLDRDSWGTEAFF.

In nucleotides, the CDR3 is TGTGCCAGCAGCCCGGGAGCCGGGGTAGCCAAAAACATTCAGTACTTC. It encodes CASSPGAGVAKNIQYF. The rearrangement links TRBV7-3 to TRBJ2-4, with D maybe TRBD2 (6 bases). The CDR3 totals 16 residues. CDR1 and CDR2 from the germline V gene are SGHTA and FQGTGA. Between the trimmed V and J ends, which lost 5 bases and 0 bases, there was a span of 14 bases.

The J gene is TRBJ2-5, the V gene TRBV5-6, with 9 bases matching TRBD1. CDR1 SGHDT and CDR2 YYEEEE come from the germline V gene. The CDR3 is 15 residues long. V lost 2 bases and J lost 5; bases outside the gene matches: 7. The DNA for the CDR3 is TGTGCCAGCAGCTTCCAGACAGGGGGGTTTGAGACCCAGTACTTC. As protein: CASSFQTGGFETQYF.

V is TRBV28 and J is TRBJ2-3, with 7 bases identical to TRBD1. Germline assignment: CDR1 MDHEN and CDR2 SYDVKM. The CDR3 is 15 residues long. J lost 3 bases, V lost 4 bases, and 7 bases had no gene match. CDR3 bases: TGTGCCAGCAGTTATGACAGGGCTGGAACAGATACGCAGTATTTT. It translates to CASSYDRAGTDTQYF. The whole variable domain, filled in from reference TRBV28 and TRBJ2-3, reads DVKVTQSSRYLVKRTGEKVFLECVQDMDHENMFWYRQDPGLGLRLIYFSYDVKMKEKGDIPEGYSVSREKKERFSLILESASTNQTSMYLCASSYDRAGTDTQYFGPGTRLTVL.